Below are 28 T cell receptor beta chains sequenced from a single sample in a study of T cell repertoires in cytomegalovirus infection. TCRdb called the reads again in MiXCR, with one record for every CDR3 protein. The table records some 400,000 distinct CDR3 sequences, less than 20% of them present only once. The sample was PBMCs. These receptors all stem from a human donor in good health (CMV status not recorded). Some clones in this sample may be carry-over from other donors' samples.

Here the CDR3 reads CASSHTLGGGTNEKLFF. The DNA of the CDR3 is TGTGCCAGCAGCCATACTCTAGGGGGAGGAACTAATGAAAAACTGTTTTTT. This chain joins TRBV14 and TRBJ1-4, with a tentative D call TRBD1 (6 bases). V was cut by 3 bases and J by 1 base, with 15 bases left in between. The CDR3 is 17 residues long. The germline V gene has CDR1 SGHDN and CDR2 FVKESK.

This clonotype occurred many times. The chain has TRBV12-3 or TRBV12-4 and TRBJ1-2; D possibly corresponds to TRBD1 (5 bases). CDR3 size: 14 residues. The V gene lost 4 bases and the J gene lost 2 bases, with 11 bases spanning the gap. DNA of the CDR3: TGTGCCAGCAGTTCGCGACAGCTCAACTATGGCTACACCTTC. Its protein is CASSSRQLNYGYTF.

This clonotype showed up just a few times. The CDR3 bases are TGTGCCACCAGTCCTGCGGGAGAGTCCATGTACGAGCAGTTCTTC. Protein sequence: CATSPAGESMYEQFF. This chain links TRBV24-1 with TRBJ2-1; 7 nucleotides match TRBD2. The CDR3 contains 15 residues. The germline CDR1 and CDR2 sequences are KGHDR and SFDVKD. V dropped 6 bases and J dropped 10; count of bases not matched to a gene: 14.

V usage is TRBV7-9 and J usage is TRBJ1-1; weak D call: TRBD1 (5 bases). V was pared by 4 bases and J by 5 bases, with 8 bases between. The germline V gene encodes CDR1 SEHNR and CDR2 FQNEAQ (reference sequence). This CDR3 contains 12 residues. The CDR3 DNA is TGTGCCAGCAGCTGGCAGGGAACTGAAGCTTTCTTT. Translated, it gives CASSWQGTEAFF.

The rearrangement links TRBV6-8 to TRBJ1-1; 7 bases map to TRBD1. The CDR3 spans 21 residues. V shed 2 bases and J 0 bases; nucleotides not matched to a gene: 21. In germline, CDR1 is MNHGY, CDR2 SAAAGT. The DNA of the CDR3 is TGTGCCAGCAGTTACCGACAGGGTTTCCAATTAATTCCATCCTTGAACACTGAAGCTTTCTTT. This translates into CASSYRQGFQLIPSLNTEAFF.

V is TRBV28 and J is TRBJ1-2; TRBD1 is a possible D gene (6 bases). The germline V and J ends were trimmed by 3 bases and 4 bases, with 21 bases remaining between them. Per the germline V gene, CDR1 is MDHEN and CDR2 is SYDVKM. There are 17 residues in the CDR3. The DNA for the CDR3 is TGTGCCAGCAGTTTTTCGTATCGTGCAGGGGAAGTCTATGGCTACACCTTC. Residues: CASSFSYRAGEVYGYTF.

CDR3 region: CSAREGGNYGYTF. The CDR3 DNA reads TGCAGTGCCCGGGAGGGGGGGAACTATGGCTACACCTTC. The chain employs TRBV20-1 and TRBJ1-2; maybe TRBD1 (6 bases). V gave up 6 bases and J gave up 2 bases, with 13 bases separating them. This CDR3 has 13 amino acids. CDR1 and CDR2 (germline): DFQATT, SNEGSKA (reference sequence).

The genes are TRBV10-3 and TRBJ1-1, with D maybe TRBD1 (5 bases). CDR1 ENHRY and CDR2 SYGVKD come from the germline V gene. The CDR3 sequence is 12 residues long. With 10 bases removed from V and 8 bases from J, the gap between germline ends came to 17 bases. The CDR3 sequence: CATRGGSREAFF. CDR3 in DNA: TGTGCCACCCGGGGGGGGAGCCGAGAAGCTTTCTTT.

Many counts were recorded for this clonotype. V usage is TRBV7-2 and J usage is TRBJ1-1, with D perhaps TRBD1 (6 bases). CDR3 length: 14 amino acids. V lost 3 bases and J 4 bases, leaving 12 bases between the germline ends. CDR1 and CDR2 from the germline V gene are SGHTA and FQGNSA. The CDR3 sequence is CASSFVQGSTEAFF. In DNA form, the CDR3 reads TGTGCCAGCAGCTTTGTTCAGGGGAGCACTGAAGCTTTCTTT.

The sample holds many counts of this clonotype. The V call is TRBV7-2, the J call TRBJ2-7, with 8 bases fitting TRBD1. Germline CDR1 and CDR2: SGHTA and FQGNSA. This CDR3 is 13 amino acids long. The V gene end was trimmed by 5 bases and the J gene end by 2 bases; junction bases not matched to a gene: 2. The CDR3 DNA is TGTGCCAGCAGCCCAGGGGGCCCCTACGAGCAGTACTTC. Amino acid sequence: CASSPGGPYEQYF.

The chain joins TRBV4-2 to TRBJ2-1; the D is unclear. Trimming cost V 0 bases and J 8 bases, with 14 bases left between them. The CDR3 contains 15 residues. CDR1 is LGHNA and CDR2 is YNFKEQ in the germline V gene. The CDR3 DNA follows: TGTGCCAGCAGCCAAGACTCCCGGGCTGGCGATGAGCAGTTCTTC. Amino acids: CASSQDSRAGDEQFF.

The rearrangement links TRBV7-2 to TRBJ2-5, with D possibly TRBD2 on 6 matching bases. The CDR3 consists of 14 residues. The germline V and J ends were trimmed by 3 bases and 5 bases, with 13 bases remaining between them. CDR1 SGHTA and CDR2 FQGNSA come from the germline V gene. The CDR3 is CASSFPSSGETQYF. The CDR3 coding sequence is TGTGCCAGCAGCTTTCCAAGTAGCGGCGAGACCCAGTACTTC.

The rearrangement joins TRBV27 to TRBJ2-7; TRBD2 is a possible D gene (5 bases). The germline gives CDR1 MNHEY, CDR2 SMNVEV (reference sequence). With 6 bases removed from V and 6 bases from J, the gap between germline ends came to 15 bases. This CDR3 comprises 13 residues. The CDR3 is CASRAMDLGEQYF. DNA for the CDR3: TGTGCCAGCAGGGCGATGGACTTGGGCGAGCAGTACTTC.

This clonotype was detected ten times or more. In DNA, the CDR3 is TGTGCCAGCGACTGGGGATCGTACAATGAGCAGTTCTTC. It is translated as CASDWGSYNEQFF. V gene TRBV7-2 combines with J gene TRBJ2-1; D is ambiguous. CDR3 length equals 13 residues. The V gene's germline CDR1 is SGHTA and CDR2 FQGNSA. V lost 8 bases and J 4 bases, leaving 12 bases between the germline ends.

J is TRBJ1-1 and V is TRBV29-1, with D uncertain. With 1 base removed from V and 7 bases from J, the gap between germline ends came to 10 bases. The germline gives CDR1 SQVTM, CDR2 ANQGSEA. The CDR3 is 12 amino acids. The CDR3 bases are TGCAGCGTTGAAGGCGGCGGGAGTGAAGCTTTCTTT. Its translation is CSVEGGGSEAFF.

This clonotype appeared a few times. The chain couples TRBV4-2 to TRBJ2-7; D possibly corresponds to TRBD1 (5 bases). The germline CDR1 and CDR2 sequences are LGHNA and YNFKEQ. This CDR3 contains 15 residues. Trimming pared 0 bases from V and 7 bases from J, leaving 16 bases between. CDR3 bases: TGTGCCAGCAGCCAAGAACAGACAGCCCATTTTGAGCAGTACTTC. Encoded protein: CASSQEQTAHFEQYF.

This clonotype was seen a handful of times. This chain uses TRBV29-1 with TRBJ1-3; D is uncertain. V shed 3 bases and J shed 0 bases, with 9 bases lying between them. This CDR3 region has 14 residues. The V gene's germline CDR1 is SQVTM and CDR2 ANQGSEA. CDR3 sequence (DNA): TGCAGCGTTGACTGGGCGCTCTCTGGAAACACCATATATTTT. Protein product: CSVDWALSGNTIYF.

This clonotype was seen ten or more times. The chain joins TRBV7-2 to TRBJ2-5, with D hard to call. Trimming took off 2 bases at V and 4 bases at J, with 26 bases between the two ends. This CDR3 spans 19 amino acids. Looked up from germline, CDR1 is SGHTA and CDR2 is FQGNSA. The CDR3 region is CASSLSPMVRPDVRETQYF. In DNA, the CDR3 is TGTGCCAGCAGCTTATCCCCCATGGTACGCCCGGATGTAAGAGAGACCCAGTACTTC.

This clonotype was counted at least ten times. The CDR3 region is CASSPPPTSGQETQYF. CDR3 nucleotides: TGTGCCAGCAGCCCCCCGCCCACTAGCGGACAAGAGACCCAGTACTTC. The V and J genes are TRBV7-9 and TRBJ2-5, with 8 bases aligning to TRBD2. The V segment lost 5 bases and the J segment 2 bases; nucleotides outside the gene matches: 10. CDR3 size: 16 residues. The germline gives CDR1 SEHNR, CDR2 FQNEAQ (reference sequence).

In nucleotides, the CDR3 is TGCAGTGCTAGAACAGGACTGCAGAGCTCCTACGAGCAGTACTTC. Its translation: CSARTGLQSSYEQYF. The rearrangement links TRBV20-1 to TRBJ2-7; D is tentatively TRBD1 or TRBD2 (5 bases each). CDR1 is DFQATT and CDR2 is SNEGSKA in the germline V gene (reference sequence). The CDR3 spans 15 residues. The V end was cut by 2 bases, the J end by 0 bases, with 14 bases between.

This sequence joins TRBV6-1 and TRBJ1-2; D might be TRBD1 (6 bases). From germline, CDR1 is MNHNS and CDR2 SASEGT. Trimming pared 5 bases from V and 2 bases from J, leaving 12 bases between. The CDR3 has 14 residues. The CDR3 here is CASSLNGQNYGYTF. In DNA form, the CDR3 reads TGTGCCAGCAGTTTGAACGGACAGAACTATGGCTACACCTTC.

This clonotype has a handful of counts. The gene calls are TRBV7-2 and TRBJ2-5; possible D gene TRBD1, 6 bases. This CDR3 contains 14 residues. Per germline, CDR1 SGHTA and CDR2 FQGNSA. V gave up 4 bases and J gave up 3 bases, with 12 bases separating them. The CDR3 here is CASSYPGAEETQYF. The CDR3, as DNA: TGTGCCAGCAGCTACCCAGGGGCGGAAGAGACCCAGTACTTC.

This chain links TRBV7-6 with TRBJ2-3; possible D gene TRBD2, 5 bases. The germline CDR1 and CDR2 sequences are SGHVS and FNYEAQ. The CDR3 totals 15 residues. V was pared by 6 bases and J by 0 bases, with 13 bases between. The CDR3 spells CASSTLGVSTDTQYF. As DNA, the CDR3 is TGTGCCAGCAGTACACTGGGAGTAAGCACAGATACGCAGTATTTT.

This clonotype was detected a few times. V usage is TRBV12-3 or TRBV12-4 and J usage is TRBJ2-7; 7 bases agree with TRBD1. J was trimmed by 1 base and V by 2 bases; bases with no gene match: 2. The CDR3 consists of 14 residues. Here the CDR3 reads CASSLKGQSYEQYF. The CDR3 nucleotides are TGTGCCAGCAGTTTAAAGGGACAGTCCTACGAGCAGTACTTC.

In DNA form, the CDR3 reads TGTGCCATCAGTGAGTCGGGACAGGGGACCTACGAGCAGTACTTC. Its protein product is CAISESGQGTYEQYF. V and J are TRBV10-3 and TRBJ2-7; 10 nucleotides line up with TRBD1. The CDR3 is made up of 15 amino acids. V gave up 0 bases and J gave up 2 bases; unmatched junction bases: 1. Germline CDR1 is ENHRY and CDR2 is SYGVKD.

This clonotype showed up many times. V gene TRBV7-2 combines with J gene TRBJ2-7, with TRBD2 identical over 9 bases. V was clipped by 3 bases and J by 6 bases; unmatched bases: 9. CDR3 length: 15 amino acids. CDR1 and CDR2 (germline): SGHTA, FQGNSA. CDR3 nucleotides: TGTGCCAGCAGCTTCAGGACTAGCGACCTCTCCGAGCAGTACTTC. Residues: CASSFRTSDLSEQYF.

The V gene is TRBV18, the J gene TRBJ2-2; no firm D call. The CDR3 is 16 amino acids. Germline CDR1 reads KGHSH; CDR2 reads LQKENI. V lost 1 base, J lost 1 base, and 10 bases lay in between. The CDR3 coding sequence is TGTGCCAGCTCACCACATGGGCCTCTGAACACCGGGGAGCTGTTTTTT. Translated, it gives CASSPHGPLNTGELFF.

CDR3 protein: CASSLSRMRNTGELFF. The DNA for the CDR3 is TGTGCCAGCAGCTTAAGTAGGATGCGAAACACCGGGGAGCTGTTTTTT. The V call is TRBV11-2, the J call TRBJ2-2, with D unclear. The V end lost 2 bases, the J end lost 2 bases, and 12 bases lay between the germline ends. The V gene's germline CDR1 is SGHAT and CDR2 FQNNGV. This CDR3 has 16 amino acids.